This is a list of T cell receptor beta chains from one sample in a study of blood T cell repertoires in COVID-19. Method: immunoSEQ multiplex PCR; TCRdb's copy keeps in-frame clones and lacks some. The table lists about 360,000 clones, about 88% of them singletons, with 3% in the top ten. The specimen sequenced was peripheral blood. The source is a human donor in a cohort sampled during active COVID-19. Both conserved end residues are part of each CDR3. The D gene is left open where the match is weak. Size tells how often a clone was seen (once, few, many) or the class of an expanded clone, and some rows leave it out.

d_call: TRBD1; clone_size: -; v_call: TRBV15; j_call: TRBJ1-2; cdr3_aa: CATSREGGGRYGYTF; cdr3_nt: TGTGCCACCAGCAGAGAAGGGGGCGGAAGGTATGGCTACACCTTC
d_call: -; clone_size: -; v_call: TRBV15; j_call: TRBJ1-1; cdr3_aa: CATSRDAGTEAFF; cdr3_nt: TGTGCCACCAGCAGAGATGCCGGGACTGAAGCTTTCTTT
d_call: TRBD2; clone_size: -; v_call: TRBV27; j_call: TRBJ2-2; cdr3_aa: CASSFLLAGLVGELFF; cdr3_nt: TGTGCCAGCAGCTTTCTACTAGCGGGATTAGTCGGGGAGCTGTTTTTT
d_call: TRBD2; clone_size: -; v_call: TRBV15; j_call: TRBJ2-1; cdr3_aa: CATSRDPSGYNEQFF; cdr3_nt: TGTGCCACCAGCAGAGATCCTAGCGGTTACAATGAGCAGTTCTTC
d_call: -; clone_size: -; v_call: TRBV6-5; j_call: TRBJ1-2; cdr3_aa: CASSRLRQGYGYTF; cdr3_nt: TGTGCCAGCAGTCGTCTGAGGCAGGGCTACGGCTACACCTTC
d_call: TRBD2; clone_size: -; v_call: TRBV6-6; j_call: TRBJ2-7; cdr3_aa: CASSYLWGGSYEQYF; cdr3_nt: TGTGCCAGCAGTTACCTTTGGGGGGGCTCCTACGAGCAGTACTTC
d_call: -; clone_size: -; v_call: TRBV6-1; j_call: TRBJ1-2; cdr3_aa: CASSEAETDGYTF; cdr3_nt: TGTGCCAGCAGTGAAGCAGAGACAGACGGCTACACCTTC
d_call: TRBD1; clone_size: -; v_call: TRBV18; j_call: TRBJ1-3; cdr3_aa: CASSISGQGTGNTIYF; cdr3_nt: TGTGCCAGCTCAATCTCAGGACAGGGGACTGGAAACACCATATATTTT
d_call: -; clone_size: -; v_call: TRBV5-1; j_call: TRBJ2-1; cdr3_aa: CASSGRDYNEQFF; cdr3_nt: TGCGCCAGCAGCGGGCGGGACTACAATGAGCAGTTCTTC
d_call: -; clone_size: -; v_call: TRBV5-5; j_call: TRBJ2-2; cdr3_aa: CASKQKGTRDTGELFF; cdr3_nt: TGTGCCAGCAAACAGAAGGGGACAAGGGACACCGGGGAGCTGTTTTTT
d_call: -; clone_size: once; v_call: TRBV15; j_call: TRBJ2-5; cdr3_aa: CATSPVFQETQYF; cdr3_nt: TGTGCCACCAGCCCCGTCTTCCAAGAGACCCAGTACTTC
d_call: -; clone_size: -; v_call: TRBV28; j_call: TRBJ1-5; cdr3_aa: CASSLEYNQPQHF; cdr3_nt: TGTGCCAGCAGTTTAGAGTACAATCAGCCCCAGCATTTT
d_call: -; clone_size: -; v_call: TRBV7-2; j_call: TRBJ1-2; cdr3_aa: CASSLDPRRDGYTF; cdr3_nt: TGTGCCAGCAGCTTAGACCCGCGGAGGGATGGCTACACCTTC
d_call: TRBD2; clone_size: -; v_call: TRBV13; j_call: TRBJ2-1; cdr3_aa: CASSLGASGSGDEQFF; cdr3_nt: TGTGCCAGCAGCTTAGGGGCTAGCGGGAGTGGCGATGAGCAGTTCTTC
d_call: -; clone_size: few; v_call: TRBV7-2; j_call: TRBJ1-1; cdr3_aa: CASRPTGNDYTEAFF; cdr3_nt: TGTGCCAGCAGACCAACAGGGAATGATTACACTGAAGCTTTCTTT
d_call: -; clone_size: -; v_call: TRBV7-9; j_call: TRBJ1-5; cdr3_aa: CASSLDRNQPQHF; cdr3_nt: TGTGCCAGCAGCTTAGATAGAAATCAGCCCCAGCATTTT
d_call: TRBD2; clone_size: once; v_call: TRBV10-3; j_call: TRBJ2-1; cdr3_aa: CAISSGGSYNEQFF; cdr3_nt: TGTGCCATCAGTAGCGGGGGGAGCTACAATGAGCAGTTCTTC
d_call: -; clone_size: -; v_call: TRBV6-5; j_call: TRBJ2-1; cdr3_aa: CASNRANEQFF; cdr3_nt: TGTGCCAGCAACAGGGCTAATGAGCAGTTCTTC
d_call: -; clone_size: -; v_call: TRBV30; j_call: TRBJ1-3; cdr3_aa: CAWRVRTVLRPGNTIYF; cdr3_nt: TGTGCCTGGAGGGTACGGACAGTCCTTAGGCCCGGAAACACCATATATTTT
d_call: TRBD2; clone_size: -; v_call: TRBV19; j_call: TRBJ2-7; cdr3_aa: CASSNGLAGDLHEQYF; cdr3_nt: TGTGCCAGTAGTAACGGACTAGCGGGAGATCTCCACGAGCAGTACTTC
d_call: TRBD2; clone_size: -; v_call: TRBV29-1; j_call: TRBJ2-5; cdr3_aa: CSVDSGRETQYF; cdr3_nt: TGCAGCGTCGATAGCGGGAGAGAGACCCAGTACTTC
d_call: -; clone_size: -; v_call: TRBV5-6; j_call: TRBJ2-7; cdr3_aa: CASSLGGGRPYEQYF; cdr3_nt: TGTGCCAGCAGCTTGGGTGGAGGCCGTCCCTACGAGCAGTACTTC
d_call: -; clone_size: -; v_call: TRBV5-1; j_call: TRBJ1-2; cdr3_aa: CASSLRGNYGYTF; cdr3_nt: TGCGCCAGCAGCTTGAGGGGTAACTATGGCTACACCTTC
d_call: -; clone_size: -; v_call: TRBV11-2; j_call: TRBJ2-5; cdr3_aa: CASSLGGGTTQYF; cdr3_nt: TGTGCCAGCAGCTTAGGTGGGGGGACGACCCAGTACTTC
d_call: -; clone_size: -; v_call: TRBV19; j_call: TRBJ1-6; cdr3_aa: CASSDNSGRSPLHF; cdr3_nt: TGTGCCAGTAGCGACAACTCGGGAAGATCACCCCTCCACTTT
d_call: TRBD2; clone_size: -; v_call: TRBV5-4; j_call: TRBJ2-3; cdr3_aa: CASSLEAGRRDTQYF; cdr3_nt: TGTGCCAGCAGCTTGGAAGCGGGGAGAAGAGATACGCAGTATTTT
d_call: TRBD2; clone_size: -; v_call: TRBV5-1; j_call: TRBJ2-5; cdr3_aa: CASSPIHLAGGGETQYF; cdr3_nt: TGCGCCAGCAGCCCGATTCATCTAGCGGGAGGAGGGGAGACCCAGTACTTC
d_call: TRBD1; clone_size: once; v_call: TRBV11-2; j_call: TRBJ2-3; cdr3_aa: CASSFDRVTDTQYF; cdr3_nt: TGTGCCAGCAGCTTCGACAGGGTGACAGATACGCAGTATTTT
d_call: TRBD1; clone_size: -; v_call: TRBV30; j_call: TRBJ2-7; cdr3_aa: CAWSPGQVYYEQYF; cdr3_nt: TGTGCCTGGAGCCCGGGACAGGTATATTACGAGCAGTACTTC
d_call: TRBD2; clone_size: -; v_call: TRBV7-8; j_call: TRBJ2-2; cdr3_aa: CASSVTSGSETGELFF; cdr3_nt: TGTGCCAGCAGCGTCACTAGCGGGAGCGAGACCGGGGAGCTGTTTTTT
d_call: TRBD2; clone_size: -; v_call: TRBV7-3; j_call: TRBJ2-3; cdr3_aa: CASSFTGGPGTDTQYF; cdr3_nt: TGTGCCAGCAGCTTCACGGGAGGGCCAGGCACAGATACGCAGTATTTT
d_call: -; clone_size: -; v_call: TRBV7-2; j_call: TRBJ1-1; cdr3_aa: CASSPRGTPNTEAFF; cdr3_nt: TGTGCCAGCAGCCCTAGGGGGACGCCCAACACTGAAGCTTTCTTT
d_call: TRBD1; clone_size: -; v_call: TRBV2; j_call: TRBJ2-7; cdr3_aa: CASSVGQGAEQYF; cdr3_nt: TGTGCCAGCAGTGTGGGACAGGGTGCGGAGCAGTACTTC
d_call: -; clone_size: -; v_call: TRBV7-2; j_call: TRBJ1-5; cdr3_aa: CASSPKTVNQPQHF; cdr3_nt: TGTGCCAGCAGCCCCAAGACTGTCAATCAGCCCCAGCATTTT
d_call: TRBD1; clone_size: -; v_call: TRBV27; j_call: TRBJ1-3; cdr3_aa: CASRTGSSGNTIYF; cdr3_nt: TGTGCCAGCCGGACAGGGAGCTCTGGAAACACCATATATTTT
d_call: -; clone_size: once; v_call: TRBV30; j_call: TRBJ2-7; cdr3_aa: CAWSPGTVTYEQYF; cdr3_nt: TGTGCCTGGAGTCCTGGGACTGTAACCTACGAGCAGTACTTC
d_call: TRBD2; clone_size: -; v_call: TRBV6-2/TRBV6-3; j_call: TRBJ2-1; cdr3_aa: CASSFAGGPGNEQFF; cdr3_nt: TGTGCCAGCAGTTTTGCGGGGGGGCCGGGCAATGAGCAGTTCTTC
d_call: TRBD1; clone_size: -; v_call: TRBV5-4; j_call: TRBJ2-2; cdr3_aa: CASSLTGVNTGELFF; cdr3_nt: TGTGCCAGCAGTTTGACAGGGGTGAACACCGGGGAGCTGTTTTTT
d_call: TRBD1; clone_size: -; v_call: TRBV9; j_call: TRBJ2-7; cdr3_aa: CASSPRGQGAVYEQYF; cdr3_nt: TGTGCCAGCAGCCCAAGGGGACAGGGGGCAGTCTACGAGCAGTACTTC
d_call: TRBD1; clone_size: -; v_call: TRBV5-1; j_call: TRBJ1-4; cdr3_aa: CASSMTGAVVREKLFF; cdr3_nt: TGCGCCAGCAGCATGACAGGGGCGGTGGTACGTGAAAAACTGTTTTTT
d_call: TRBD1; clone_size: -; v_call: TRBV30; j_call: TRBJ1-6; cdr3_aa: CACSRGDNSPLHF; cdr3_nt: TGTGCCTGCTCCAGGGGGGATAATTCACCCCTCCACTTT
d_call: TRBD1; clone_size: -; v_call: TRBV27; j_call: TRBJ1-4; cdr3_aa: CASSLTGTGVFEKLFF; cdr3_nt: TGTGCCAGCAGCCTTACCGGGACAGGGGTTTTTGAAAAACTGTTTTTT
d_call: TRBD2; clone_size: -; v_call: TRBV10-3; j_call: TRBJ2-1; cdr3_aa: CAISKAGTSGEQFF; cdr3_nt: TGTGCCATCAGCAAGGCCGGGACTAGCGGGGAGCAGTTCTTC
d_call: -; clone_size: -; v_call: TRBV11-2; j_call: TRBJ1-3; cdr3_aa: CASSLNPSYSGNTIYF; cdr3_nt: TGTGCCAGCAGCTTAAATCCCTCCTACTCTGGAAACACCATATATTTT
d_call: TRBD2; clone_size: few; v_call: TRBV5-1; j_call: TRBJ2-5; cdr3_aa: CASVTSGSLAGETQYF; cdr3_nt: TGCGCCAGTGTGACTAGCGGGAGTTTAGCAGGAGAGACCCAGTACTTC
d_call: TRBD1; clone_size: -; v_call: TRBV3-1/TRBV3-2; j_call: TRBJ2-5; cdr3_aa: CASSQGRQGQETQYF; cdr3_nt: TGTGCCAGCAGCCAAGGGAGACAGGGCCAAGAGACCCAGTACTTC
d_call: TRBD2; clone_size: -; v_call: TRBV9; j_call: TRBJ2-5; cdr3_aa: CASSPRTSGGWETQYF; cdr3_nt: TGTGCCAGCAGCCCGCGGACTAGCGGGGGTTGGGAGACCCAGTACTTC
d_call: -; clone_size: -; v_call: TRBV21-1; j_call: TRBJ2-3; cdr3_aa: CASSKTGTAPSTDTQYF; cdr3_nt: TGTGCCAGCAGCAAAACTGGGACAGCCCCTAGCACAGATACGCAGTATTTT
d_call: -; clone_size: -; v_call: TRBV7-8; j_call: TRBJ2-5; cdr3_aa: CASSSPGGETQYF; cdr3_nt: TGTGCCAGCAGCTCCCCTGGGGGGGAGACCCAGTACTTC
d_call: TRBD1; clone_size: -; v_call: TRBV29-1; j_call: TRBJ1-2; cdr3_aa: CSVRDRGQPNYGYTF; cdr3_nt: TGCAGCGTCCGCGACAGGGGGCAACCTAACTATGGCTACACCTTC
d_call: -; clone_size: once; v_call: TRBV9; j_call: TRBJ1-1; cdr3_aa: CASSVGQGGNTEAFF; cdr3_nt: TGTGCCAGCAGCGTAGGGCAGGGAGGGAACACTGAAGCTTTCTTT
d_call: -; clone_size: -; v_call: TRBV18; j_call: TRBJ1-1; cdr3_aa: CASSPIGSVNTEAFF; cdr3_nt: TGTGCCAGCTCACCTATCGGGAGTGTGAACACTGAAGCTTTCTTT
d_call: TRBD2; clone_size: -; v_call: TRBV5-1; j_call: TRBJ2-1; cdr3_aa: CASSPLAGGPLNEQFF; cdr3_nt: TGCGCCAGCAGCCCCCTAGCGGGAGGGCCGCTCAATGAGCAGTTCTTC
d_call: -; clone_size: -; v_call: TRBV30; j_call: TRBJ1-2; cdr3_aa: CAWSAGLQANYGYTF; cdr3_nt: TGTGCCTGGAGTGCGGGACTTCAAGCTAACTATGGCTACACCTTC
d_call: -; clone_size: -; v_call: TRBV21-1; j_call: TRBJ1-2; cdr3_aa: CASSKDRGVGYTF; cdr3_nt: TGTGCCAGCAGCAAAGACAGGGGGGTCGGCTACACCTTC
d_call: -; clone_size: -; v_call: TRBV3-1/TRBV3-2; j_call: TRBJ2-5; cdr3_aa: CASTSVGRVWETQYF; cdr3_nt: TGTGCCAGCACCTCGGTGGGCAGGGTGTGGGAGACCCAGTACTTC
d_call: TRBD2; clone_size: -; v_call: TRBV6-5; j_call: TRBJ2-3; cdr3_aa: CASTRGGRSTDTQYF; cdr3_nt: TGTGCCAGCACCCGGGGGGGGAGGAGCACAGATACGCAGTATTTT